This T cell receptor (beta chain) was captured in a study of shared clonotypes between healthy human individuals. CDR1 SGHAT and CDR2 FQNNGV come from the germline V gene. J was trimmed by 7 bases and V by 3 bases; bases with no gene match: 6. The CDR3 has 14 amino acids. Assay: immunoSEQ multiplex PCR; the TCRdb copy retains only in-frame clones and omits some. The sample includes some 450,000 clones, 60% to 80% of them seen just once. The sequenced sample consisted of PBMCs. The chain recombines TRBV11-2 with TRBJ2-4, with 7 bases that match TRBD1. The source is a middle-aged woman in good health. Some clones in this sample may be carry-over from other donors' samples. Here the CDR3 reads CASSLEQGSNIQYF. CDR3 coding DNA: TGTGCCAGCAGCTTGGAACAGGGGAGTAACATTCAGTACTTC.